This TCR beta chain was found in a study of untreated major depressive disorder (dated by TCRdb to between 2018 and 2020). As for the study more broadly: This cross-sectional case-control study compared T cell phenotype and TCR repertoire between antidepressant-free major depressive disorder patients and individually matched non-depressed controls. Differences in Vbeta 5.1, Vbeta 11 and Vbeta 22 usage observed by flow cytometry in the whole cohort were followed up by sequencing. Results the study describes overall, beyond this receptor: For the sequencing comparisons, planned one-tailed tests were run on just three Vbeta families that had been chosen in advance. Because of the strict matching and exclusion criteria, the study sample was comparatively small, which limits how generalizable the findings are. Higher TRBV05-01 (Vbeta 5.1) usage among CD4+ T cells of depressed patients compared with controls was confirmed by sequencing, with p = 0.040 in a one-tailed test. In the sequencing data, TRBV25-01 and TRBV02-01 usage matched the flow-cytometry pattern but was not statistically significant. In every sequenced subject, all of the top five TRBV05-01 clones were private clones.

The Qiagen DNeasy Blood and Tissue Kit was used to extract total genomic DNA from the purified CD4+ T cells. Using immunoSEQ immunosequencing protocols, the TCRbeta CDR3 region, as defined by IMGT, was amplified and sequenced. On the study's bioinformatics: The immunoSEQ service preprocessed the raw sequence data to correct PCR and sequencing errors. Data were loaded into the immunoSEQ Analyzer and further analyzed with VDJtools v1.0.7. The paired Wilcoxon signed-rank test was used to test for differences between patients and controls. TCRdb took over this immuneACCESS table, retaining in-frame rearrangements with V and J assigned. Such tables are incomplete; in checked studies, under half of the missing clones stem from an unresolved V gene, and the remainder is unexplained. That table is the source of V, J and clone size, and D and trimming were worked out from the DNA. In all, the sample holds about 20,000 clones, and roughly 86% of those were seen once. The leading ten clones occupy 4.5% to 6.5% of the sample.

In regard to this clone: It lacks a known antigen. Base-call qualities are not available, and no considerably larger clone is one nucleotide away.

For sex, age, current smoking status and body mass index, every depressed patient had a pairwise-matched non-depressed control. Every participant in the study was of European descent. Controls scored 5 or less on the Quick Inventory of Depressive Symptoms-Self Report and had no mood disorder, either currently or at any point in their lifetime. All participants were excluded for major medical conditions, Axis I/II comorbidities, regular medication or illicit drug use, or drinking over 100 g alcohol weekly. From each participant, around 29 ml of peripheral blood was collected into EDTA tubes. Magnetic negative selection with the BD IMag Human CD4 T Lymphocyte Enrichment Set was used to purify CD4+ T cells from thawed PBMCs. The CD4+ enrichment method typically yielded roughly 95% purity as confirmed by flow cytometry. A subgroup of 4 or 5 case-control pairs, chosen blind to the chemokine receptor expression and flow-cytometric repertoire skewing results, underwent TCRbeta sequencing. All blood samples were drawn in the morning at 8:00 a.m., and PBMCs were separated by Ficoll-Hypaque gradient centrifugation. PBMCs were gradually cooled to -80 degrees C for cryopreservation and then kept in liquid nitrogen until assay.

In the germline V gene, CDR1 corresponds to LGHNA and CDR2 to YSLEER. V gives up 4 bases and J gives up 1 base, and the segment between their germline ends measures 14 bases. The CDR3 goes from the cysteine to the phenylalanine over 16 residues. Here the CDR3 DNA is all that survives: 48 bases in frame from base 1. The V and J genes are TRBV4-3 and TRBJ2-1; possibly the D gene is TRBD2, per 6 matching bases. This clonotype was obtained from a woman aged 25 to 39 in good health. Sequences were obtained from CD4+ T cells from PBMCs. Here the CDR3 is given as CASSPRWGESYNEQFF. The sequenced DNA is TGCGCCAGCAGCCCAAGGTGGGGGGAGTCCTACAATGAGCAGTTCTTC.